This TCR beta chain is from a study of CD4 and CD8 cells across lung adenocarcinoma regions. Germline V gene lookup returns CDR1 MNHEY and CDR2 SVGAGI. The CDR3 extends over 17 amino acids. The V segment lost 2 bases and the J segment 5 bases; nucleotides outside the gene matches: 12. MiXCR, run by TCRdb on the PCR reads, gives a single entry per CDR3 protein. This sample yields fewer than 10,000 distinct CDR3 sequences, of which 40% to 50% are seen a single time; around 19% belongs to the top ten. The sequenced sample was CD4+ T cells from the margin of a lung tumor. J is TRBJ2-1 and V is TRBV6-5; the match to TRBD1 covers 7 bases. The clonotype originates from a female donor with lung adenocarcinoma. The CD4 and CD8 labels of this study may be unreliable. CDR3 region: CASSYPETGYANNEQFF. Written as DNA, the CDR3 is TGTGCCAGCAGTTACCCCGAGACAGGGTATGCTAACAATGAGCAGTTCTTC.